This TCR beta chain emerged from a study of regulatory T cells in long-lasting Graves disease. Germline trimming cut 4 bases from V and 10 bases from J; bases unmatched to any gene: 8. This CDR3 region has 14 residues. CDR1 is LNHDA, CDR2 SQIVND, per germline (reference sequence). Specified time point: newly diagnosed GD, antithyroid drugs for less than 3 months. Following extraction of RNA from PBMCs, that RNA was used to make the TCR library. Peripheral blood, about 10 milliliters of it, was drawn into EDTA tubes. In building TCR beta libraries, iRepertoire HTBI primers were used together with Arm-PCR of CDR3 regions. Each CDR3 protein is one row after TCRdb ran MiXCR on the multiplex PCR reads. The sample carries more than 400,000 distinct CDR3 sequences, about a sixth recorded once. Findings and caveats of the study: TCR diversity in persistent Graves' patients was below that of newly diagnosed ones.

This clonotype occurred many times. The antigen remains undetermined. These data also featured in a second study, about T cells in Graves' hyperthyroidism and ophthalmopathy. From that study: Diagnoses rested on clinical symptoms, serum thyroxine and TRAb, thyroid ultrasound and orbital computed tomography. Stable hyperthyroidism was told apart from ophthalmopathy by a model built on 13 V-J features.

The chain has TRBV19 and TRBJ2-1, with TRBD2 matching over 9 bases. This sequence was found in a woman aged 25-40 years with Graves disease. This material consisted of peripheral blood mononuclear cells (PBMCs), taken at new diagnosis, from a patient treated with antithyroid drugs. This CDR3 reads CASSTSGNGFEQFF. CDR3 DNA sequence: TGTGCCAGTAGTACTAGCGGGAATGGTTTCGAGCAGTTCTTC.